Included here is one T cell receptor beta chain sequence, with context. The antigen is unknown. This record comes from a study of cytomegalovirus exposure and HLA in healthy donors. Study-level results: Using the classifier, cytomegalovirus status was reportedly diagnosed with high specificity and sensitivity. Most TCR sequences were seen very rarely across donors, but some public TCRs occurred in many.

The donors belonged to the roughly 110-subject validation cohort, separate from the roughly 600-subject first cohort. Clones were sequenced by immunoSEQ multiplex PCR, and TCRdb holds only the in-frame ones, with some missing. The profile shows about 140,000 clones, around 80% of them singletons. The V segment lost 6 bases and the J segment 6 bases; nucleotides outside the gene matches: 16. This CDR3 spans 17 amino acids. Per the germline V gene, CDR1 is SNHLY and CDR2 is FYNNEI. Sequencing was performed on PBMCs. V usage is TRBV2 and J usage is TRBJ1-5; 8 bases line up with TRBD1. This TCR was recovered from a man aged 30-40 years in good health and CMV-seropositive. CDR3 residues: CASRGGTGEGLTQPQHF. The CDR3 DNA reads TGTGCCAGCAGAGGGGGGACAGGTGAGGGGTTAACTCAGCCCCAGCATTTT.